Sequencing of this T cell receptor beta chain was carried out in a study of blood T cell repertoires in COVID-19. Study-wide background: Material from acute and convalescent COVID-19 was sourced from the United States, Italy and Spain. In each case, the material was cDNA or gDNA derived from T cells, B-cell-depleted T cells, or PBMCs.

Authors' data handling: Amplifying reference gene primers gave estimates of nucleated cell counts. Here immunoSEQ multiplex PCR was the method, and the copy in TCRdb shows in-frame clones only, minus some. V, J and clone size were drawn from that table, and D and trimming were deduced from the DNA. The sample carries 80,000 to 100,000 clones, 65% to 85% recorded once. Sequencing was done on a sample of peripheral blood. This receptor was taken from a man in his 60s with acute or convalescent COVID-19.

CDR3 nucleotide sequence: TGTGCCAGCTCAGGGACAGGGGCGAAGAACTACAATGAGCAGTTCTTC. It encodes CASSGTGAKNYNEQFF. The chain combines TRBV18 with TRBJ2-1, with 10 positions matching TRBD1. The V and J ends lost 5 bases and 3 bases, in that order; junction bases with no gene match: 7. CDR1 KGHSH and CDR2 LQKENI come from the germline V gene. The CDR3 sequence is 16 residues long.